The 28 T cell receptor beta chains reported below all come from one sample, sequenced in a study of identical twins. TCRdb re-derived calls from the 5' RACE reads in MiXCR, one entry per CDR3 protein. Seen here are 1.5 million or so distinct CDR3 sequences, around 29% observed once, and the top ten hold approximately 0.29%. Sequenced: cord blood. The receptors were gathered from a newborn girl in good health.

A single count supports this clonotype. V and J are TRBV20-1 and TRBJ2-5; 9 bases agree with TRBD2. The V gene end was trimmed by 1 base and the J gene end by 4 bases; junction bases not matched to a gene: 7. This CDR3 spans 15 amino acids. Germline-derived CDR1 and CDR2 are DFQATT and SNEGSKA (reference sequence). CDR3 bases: TGCAGTGCTAGAGTGTGGACTAGCGCCGTAGAGACCCAGTACTTC. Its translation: CSARVWTSAVETQYF.

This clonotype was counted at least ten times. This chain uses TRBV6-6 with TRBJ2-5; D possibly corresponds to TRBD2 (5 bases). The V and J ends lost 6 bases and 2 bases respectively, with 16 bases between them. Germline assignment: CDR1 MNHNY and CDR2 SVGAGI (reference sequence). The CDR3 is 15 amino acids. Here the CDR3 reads CASSLRGLGQETQYF. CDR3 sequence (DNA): TGTGCCAGCAGCCTACGCGGGTTGGGACAAGAGACCCAGTACTTC.

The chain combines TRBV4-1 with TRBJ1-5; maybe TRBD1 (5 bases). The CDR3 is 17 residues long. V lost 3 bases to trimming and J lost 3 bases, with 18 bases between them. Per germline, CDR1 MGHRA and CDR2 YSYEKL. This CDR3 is CASSQASLGTNNQPQHF. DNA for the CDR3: TGCGCCAGCAGCCAGGCATCCCTCGGGACGAACAATCAGCCCCAGCATTTT.

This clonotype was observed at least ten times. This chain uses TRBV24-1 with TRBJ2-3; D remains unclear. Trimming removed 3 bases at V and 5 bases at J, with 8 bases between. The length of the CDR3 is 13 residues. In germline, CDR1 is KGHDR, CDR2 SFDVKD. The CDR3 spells CATSDVPGDTQYF. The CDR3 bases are TGTGCCACCAGTGATGTCCCAGGAGATACGCAGTATTTT.

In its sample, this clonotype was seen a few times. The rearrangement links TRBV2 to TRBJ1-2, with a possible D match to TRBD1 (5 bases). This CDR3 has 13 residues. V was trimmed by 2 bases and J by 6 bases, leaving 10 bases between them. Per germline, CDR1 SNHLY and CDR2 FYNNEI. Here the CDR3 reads CASSEQGWNGYTF. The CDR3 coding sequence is TGTGCCAGCAGTGAACAGGGTTGGAATGGCTACACCTTC.

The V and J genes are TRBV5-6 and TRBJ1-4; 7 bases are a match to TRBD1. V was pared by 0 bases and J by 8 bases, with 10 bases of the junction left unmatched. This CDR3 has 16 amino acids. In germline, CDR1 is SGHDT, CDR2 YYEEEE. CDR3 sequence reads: CASSLGRGNDAEKLFF. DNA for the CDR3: TGTGCCAGCAGCTTGGGCAGGGGGAACGATGCGGAAAAACTGTTTTTT.

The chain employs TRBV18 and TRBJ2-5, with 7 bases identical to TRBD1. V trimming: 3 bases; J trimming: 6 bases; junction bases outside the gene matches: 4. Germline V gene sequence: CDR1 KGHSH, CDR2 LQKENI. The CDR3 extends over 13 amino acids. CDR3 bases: TGTGCCAGCTCACCTACAGGGGATCAGACCCAGTACTTC. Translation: CASSPTGDQTQYF.

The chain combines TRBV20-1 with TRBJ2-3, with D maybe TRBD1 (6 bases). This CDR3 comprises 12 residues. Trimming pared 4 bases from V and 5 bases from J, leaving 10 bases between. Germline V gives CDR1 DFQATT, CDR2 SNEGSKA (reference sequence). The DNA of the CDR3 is TGCAGTGCTATCCGACAGGTAGATACGCAGTATTTT. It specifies CSAIRQVDTQYF.

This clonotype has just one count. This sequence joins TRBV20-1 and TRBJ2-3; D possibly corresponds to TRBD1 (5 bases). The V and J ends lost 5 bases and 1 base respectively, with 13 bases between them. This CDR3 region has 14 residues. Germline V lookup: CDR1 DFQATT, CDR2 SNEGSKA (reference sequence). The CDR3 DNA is TGCAGTGCTCCTTGGGCAGGGCGCACAGATACGCAGTATTTT. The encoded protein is CSAPWAGRTDTQYF.

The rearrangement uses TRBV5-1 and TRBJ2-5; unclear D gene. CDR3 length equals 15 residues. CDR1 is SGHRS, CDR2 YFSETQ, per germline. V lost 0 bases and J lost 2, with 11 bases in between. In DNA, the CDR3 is TGCGCCAGCAGCTTGGTGTCCCAGATTCAAGAGACCCAGTACTTC. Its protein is CASSLVSQIQETQYF.

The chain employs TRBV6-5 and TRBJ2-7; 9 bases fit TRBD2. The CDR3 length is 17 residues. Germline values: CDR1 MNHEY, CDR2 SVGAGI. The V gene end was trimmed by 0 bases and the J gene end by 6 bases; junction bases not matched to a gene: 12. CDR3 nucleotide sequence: TGTGCCAGCAGTTACTCGAGAGCGGGAGGTTATGTTGGCGAGCAGTACTTC. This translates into CASSYSRAGGYVGEQYF.

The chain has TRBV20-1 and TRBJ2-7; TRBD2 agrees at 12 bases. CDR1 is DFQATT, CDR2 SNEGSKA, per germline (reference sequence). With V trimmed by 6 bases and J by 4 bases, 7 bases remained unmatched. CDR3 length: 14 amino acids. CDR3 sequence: CSAVLAGGFYEQYF. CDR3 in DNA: TGCAGTGCCGTACTAGCGGGGGGTTTTTACGAGCAGTACTTC.

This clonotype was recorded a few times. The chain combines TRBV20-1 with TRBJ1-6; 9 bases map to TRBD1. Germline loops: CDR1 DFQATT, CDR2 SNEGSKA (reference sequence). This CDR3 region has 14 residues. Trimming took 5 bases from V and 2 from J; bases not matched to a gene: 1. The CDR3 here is CSAWTGAYNSPLHF. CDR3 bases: TGCAGTGCTTGGACAGGGGCCTATAATTCACCCCTCCACTTT.

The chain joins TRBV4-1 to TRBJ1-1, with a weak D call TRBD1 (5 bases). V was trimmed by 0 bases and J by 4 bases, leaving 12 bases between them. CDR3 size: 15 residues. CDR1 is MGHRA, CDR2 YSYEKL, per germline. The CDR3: CASSQDYRRGTEAFF. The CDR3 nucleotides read TGCGCCAGCAGCCAAGATTATCGGAGGGGCACTGAAGCTTTCTTT.

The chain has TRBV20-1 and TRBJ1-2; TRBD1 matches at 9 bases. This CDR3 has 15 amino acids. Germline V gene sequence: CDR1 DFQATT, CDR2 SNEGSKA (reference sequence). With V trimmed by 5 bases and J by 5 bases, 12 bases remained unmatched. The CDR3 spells CSAFQTSGTGYGYTF. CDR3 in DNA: TGCAGTGCTTTCCAGACCTCCGGGACAGGGTATGGCTACACCTTC.

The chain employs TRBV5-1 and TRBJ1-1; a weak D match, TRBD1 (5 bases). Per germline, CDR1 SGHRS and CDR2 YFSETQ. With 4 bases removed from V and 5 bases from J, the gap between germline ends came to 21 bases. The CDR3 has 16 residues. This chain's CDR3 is CASSAQAVGGRTEAFF. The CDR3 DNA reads TGCGCCAGCAGCGCACAGGCTGTCGGGGGGAGGACTGAAGCTTTCTTT.

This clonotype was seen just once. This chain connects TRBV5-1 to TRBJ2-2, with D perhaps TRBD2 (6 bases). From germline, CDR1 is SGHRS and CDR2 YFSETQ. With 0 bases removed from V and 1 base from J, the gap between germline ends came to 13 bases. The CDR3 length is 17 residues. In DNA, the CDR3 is TGCGCCAGCAGCTTGGTAACCGGGACTTGGAACACCGGGGAGCTGTTTTTT. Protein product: CASSLVTGTWNTGELFF.

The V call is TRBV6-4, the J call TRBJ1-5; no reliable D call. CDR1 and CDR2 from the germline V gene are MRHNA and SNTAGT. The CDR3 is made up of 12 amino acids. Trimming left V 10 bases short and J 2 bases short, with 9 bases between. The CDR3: CAIRPGNQPQHF. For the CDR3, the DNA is TGTGCCATCCGCCCGGGCAATCAGCCCCAGCATTTT.

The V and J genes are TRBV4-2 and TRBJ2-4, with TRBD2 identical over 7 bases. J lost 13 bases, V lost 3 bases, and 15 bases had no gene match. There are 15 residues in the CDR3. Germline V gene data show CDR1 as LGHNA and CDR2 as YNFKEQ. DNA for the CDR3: TGTGCCAGCAGCCAGAAAGCCGGGAGGCACAATGAGCAGTACTTC. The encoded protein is CASSQKAGRHNEQYF.

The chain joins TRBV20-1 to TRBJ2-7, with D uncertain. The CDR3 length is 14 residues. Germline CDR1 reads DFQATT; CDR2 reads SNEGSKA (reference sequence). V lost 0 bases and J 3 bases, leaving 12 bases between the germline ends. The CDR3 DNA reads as TGCAGTGCTAGAGACTCCAAGGGAAACTACGAGCAGTACTTC. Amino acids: CSARDSKGNYEQYF.

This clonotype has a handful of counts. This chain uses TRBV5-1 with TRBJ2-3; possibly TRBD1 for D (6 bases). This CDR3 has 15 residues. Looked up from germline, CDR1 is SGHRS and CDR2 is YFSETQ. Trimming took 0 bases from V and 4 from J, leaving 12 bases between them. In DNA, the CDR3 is TGCGCCAGCAGCTTGGAGGCACCAGGGGCAGATACGCAGTATTTT. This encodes CASSLEAPGADTQYF. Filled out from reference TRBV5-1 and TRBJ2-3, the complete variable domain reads KAGVTQTPRYLIKTRGQQVTLSCSPISGHRSVSWYQQTPGQGLQFLFEYFSETQRNKGNFPGRFSGRQFSNSRSEMNVSTLELGDSALYLCASSLEAPGADTQYFGPGTRLTVL.

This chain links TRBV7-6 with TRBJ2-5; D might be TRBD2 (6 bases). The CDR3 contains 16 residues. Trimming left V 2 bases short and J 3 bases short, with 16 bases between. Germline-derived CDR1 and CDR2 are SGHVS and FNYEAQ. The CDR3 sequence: CASSLIIGTGEETQYF. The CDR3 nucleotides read TGTGCCAGCAGCTTAATTATAGGGACTGGGGAAGAGACCCAGTACTTC.

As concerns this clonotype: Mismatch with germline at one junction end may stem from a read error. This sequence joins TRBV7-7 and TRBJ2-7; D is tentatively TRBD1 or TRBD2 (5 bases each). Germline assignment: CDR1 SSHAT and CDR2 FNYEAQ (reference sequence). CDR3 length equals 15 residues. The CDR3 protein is CASSLRAGRAYEQYF. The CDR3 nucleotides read TGTGCTAGCAGCTTAAGGGCGGGCAGGGCCTACGAGCAGTACTTC. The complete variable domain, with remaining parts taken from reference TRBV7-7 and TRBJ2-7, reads GAGVSQSPRYKVTKRGQDVTLRCDPISSHATLYWYQQALGQGPEFLTYFNYEAQPDKSGLPSDRFSAERPEGSISTLTIQRTEQRDSAMYRCASSLRAGRAYEQYFGPGTRLTVT.

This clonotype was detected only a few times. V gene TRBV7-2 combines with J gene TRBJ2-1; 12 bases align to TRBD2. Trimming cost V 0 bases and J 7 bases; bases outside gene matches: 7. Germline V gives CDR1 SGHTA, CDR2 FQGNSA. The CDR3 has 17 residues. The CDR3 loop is CASSLARLAGVSNEQFF. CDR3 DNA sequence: TGTGCCAGCAGCTTAGCCCGACTAGCGGGAGTATCTAATGAGCAGTTCTTC.

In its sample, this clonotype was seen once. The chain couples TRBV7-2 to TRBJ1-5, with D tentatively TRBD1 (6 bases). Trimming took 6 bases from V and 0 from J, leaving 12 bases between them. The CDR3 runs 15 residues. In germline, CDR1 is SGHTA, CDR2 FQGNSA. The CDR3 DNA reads TGTGCCAGCAGTCGGACAGCGAATAGCAATCAGCCCCAGCATTTT. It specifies CASSRTANSNQPQHF.

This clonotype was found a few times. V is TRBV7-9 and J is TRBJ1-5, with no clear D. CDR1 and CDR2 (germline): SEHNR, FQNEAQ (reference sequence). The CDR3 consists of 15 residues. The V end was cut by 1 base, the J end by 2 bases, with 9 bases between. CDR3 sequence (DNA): TGTGCCAGCAGCTTAGGGCATTTCGGCAATCAGCCCCAGCATTTT. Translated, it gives CASSLGHFGNQPQHF.

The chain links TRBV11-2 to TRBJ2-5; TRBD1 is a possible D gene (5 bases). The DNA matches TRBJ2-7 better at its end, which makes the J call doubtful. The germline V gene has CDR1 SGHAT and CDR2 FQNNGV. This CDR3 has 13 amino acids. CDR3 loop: CASTPGRLSEQYF. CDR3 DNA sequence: TGTGCCAGCACCCCAGGGCGGCTTTCCGAGCAGTACTTC.

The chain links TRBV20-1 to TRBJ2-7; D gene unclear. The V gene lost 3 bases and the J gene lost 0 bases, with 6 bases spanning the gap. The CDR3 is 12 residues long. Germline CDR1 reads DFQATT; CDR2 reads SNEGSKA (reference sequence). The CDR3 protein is CSARHVSYEQYF. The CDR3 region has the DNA TGCAGTGCTAGGCACGTCTCCTACGAGCAGTACTTC.